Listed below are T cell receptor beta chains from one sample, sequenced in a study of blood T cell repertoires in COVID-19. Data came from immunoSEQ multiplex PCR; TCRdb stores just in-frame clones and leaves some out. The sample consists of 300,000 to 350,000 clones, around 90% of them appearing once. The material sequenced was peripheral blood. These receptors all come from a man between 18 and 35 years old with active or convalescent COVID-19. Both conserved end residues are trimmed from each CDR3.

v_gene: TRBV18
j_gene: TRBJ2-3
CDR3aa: ASSPLSRGGADTQY

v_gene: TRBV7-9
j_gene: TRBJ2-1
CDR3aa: ASSLGLAEVNEQF

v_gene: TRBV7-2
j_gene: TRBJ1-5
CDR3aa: ASSGSINQPQH

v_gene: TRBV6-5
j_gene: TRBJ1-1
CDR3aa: ASSQWETEAF

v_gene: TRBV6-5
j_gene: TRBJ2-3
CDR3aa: ASSHSASAKDTQY

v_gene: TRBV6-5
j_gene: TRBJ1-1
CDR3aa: ASGGTTEAF

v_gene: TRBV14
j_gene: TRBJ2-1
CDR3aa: ASSQLTGLLYNEQF

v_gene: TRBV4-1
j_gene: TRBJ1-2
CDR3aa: ASSLSTGGLGSGYT

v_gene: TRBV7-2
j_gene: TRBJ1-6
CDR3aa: ASSRMGGPGSNSPLH

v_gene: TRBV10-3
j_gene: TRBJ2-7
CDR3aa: AISDPGRGGPYEQY

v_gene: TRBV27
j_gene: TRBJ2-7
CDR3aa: ASSFGTSYEQY

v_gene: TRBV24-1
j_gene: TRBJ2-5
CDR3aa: ATSDLETQY

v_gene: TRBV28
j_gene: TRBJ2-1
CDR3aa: ASSRRGVYTSGRGEQF

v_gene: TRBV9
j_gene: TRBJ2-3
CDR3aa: ASSGSGTAGDTQY

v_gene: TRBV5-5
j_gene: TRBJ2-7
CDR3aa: ATQTAGGFSEQY

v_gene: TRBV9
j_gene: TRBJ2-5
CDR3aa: ASSNAGTTQETQY

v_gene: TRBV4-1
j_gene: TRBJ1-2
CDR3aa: ASSQVDTLNYGYT